This TCR beta chain was sequenced for a study of PD-L1 blockade in urothelial cancer. Study overall: Male patients with bladder-origin urothelial cancer numbered about 90% of the roughly 30. Each blood sample yielded a median of 141,255 T cells.

Some clones are missing from TCRdb's copy, which holds only in-frame ones; the method was immunoSEQ multiplex PCR. The sample carries 20,000 to 25,000 clones, 87% recorded once. This CDR3 region has 18 residues. Germline assignment: CDR1 KGHSH and CDR2 LQKENI. J gave up 0 bases and V 3 bases, and 8 bases lay outside the gene matches. Each patient's cancer was a locally advanced or metastatic urothelial carcinoma. Pretreatment and on-treatment samples were taken, numbering 1 to 8 per patient. The chain is built from TRBV18 and TRBJ2-3, with TRBD2 matching 11 bases. This clonotype originated in a man aged 50 to 60 with urothelial cancer. The sample was PBMCs, taken around atezolizumab (anti-PD-L1) treatment. The CDR3 DNA is TGTGCCAGCTCACCCATACTAGCGGGGGCTCTAAGCACAGATACGCAGTATTTT. Translation gives CASSPILAGALSTDTQYF.